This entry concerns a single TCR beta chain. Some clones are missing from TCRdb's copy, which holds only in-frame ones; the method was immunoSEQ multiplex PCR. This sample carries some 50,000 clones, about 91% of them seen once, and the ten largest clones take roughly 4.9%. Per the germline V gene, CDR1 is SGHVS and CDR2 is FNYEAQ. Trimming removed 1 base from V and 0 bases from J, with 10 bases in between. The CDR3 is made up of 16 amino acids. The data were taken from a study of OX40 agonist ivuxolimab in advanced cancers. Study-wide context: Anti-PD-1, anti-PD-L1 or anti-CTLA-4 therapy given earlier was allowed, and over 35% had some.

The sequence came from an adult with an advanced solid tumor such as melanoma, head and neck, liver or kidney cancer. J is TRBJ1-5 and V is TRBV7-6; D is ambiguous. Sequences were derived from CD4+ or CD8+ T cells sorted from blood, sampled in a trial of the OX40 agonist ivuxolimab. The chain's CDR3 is CASSLGVGYSNQPQHF. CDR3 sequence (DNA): TGTGCCAGCAGCTTAGGGGTAGGGTATAGCAATCAGCCCCAGCATTTT. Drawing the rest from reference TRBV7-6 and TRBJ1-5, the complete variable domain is GAGVSQSPRYKVTKRGQDVALRCDPISGHVSLYWYRQALGQGPEFLTYFNYEAQQDKSGLPNDRFSAERPEGSISTLTIQRTEQRDSAMYRCASSLGVGYSNQPQHFGDGTRLSIL.